Sequencing of this T cell receptor beta chain was carried out in a study of shared clonotypes between healthy human individuals. This clone was seen only a few times. Its matching antigen is unknown. A junction boundary mismatches the germline segment, possibly from a read error. Looked up from germline, CDR1 is SGHKS and CDR2 is YYEKEE (reference sequence). The CDR3 loop spans 15 amino acids. From CD4+ cells came CD45RA+ naive and CD45RA-negative memory subsets. The assay was immunoSEQ multiplex PCR, and TCRdb's table has in-frame clones only and misses some. The sample includes over a million clones, around 74% seen only once; the top ten take 1.2% to 1.5%. Regarding the study as a whole: Although depth was large, rarefaction showed that sequencing of the sorted subsets was incomplete. Between a few donors, naive CD4 clonotypes were shared at a level of around 5.2%. Shared clonotypes across all four donors exceeded non-shared ones in generation probability.

The sample taken for sequencing was memory CD4+ T cells sorted from blood. Subset specified: CD45RA-negative fraction. The receptor's source is a man aged 18 to 35 in good health. This rearrangement joins TRBV5-5 to TRBJ1-3; the D gene is possibly TRBD1 (6 bases). CDR3 coding DNA: TGTGCCAGCACCTTGGATTCAGGGGCTGGAAACACCATATATTTT. Its protein is CASTLDSGAGNTIYF.